This T cell receptor beta chain was sequenced during a study of a mutant IDH1 vaccine in newly diagnosed glioma. Repertoires were generated with immunoSEQ multiplex PCR, while TCRdb's copy carries only in-frame clones and drops some. The sample contains roughly 32,000 clones, 60% to 85% of which appear only once. Notes on this clone: Its antigen is still unknown.

The CDR3 has 12 residues. The V end was cut by 8 bases, the J end by 0 bases, with 11 bases between. Germline loops: CDR1 GTSNPN, CDR2 SVGIG (reference sequence). The time point here: week 35, safety follow-up. Doses consisted of 300 ug of mutant IDH1 20-mer peptide each, paired with topical imiquimod. Tumors from donors were new WHO grade 3 or 4 IDH1-mutant astrocytomas with ATRX loss. This TCR was sampled from a woman in her twenties or thirties with glioma. Some clones in this sample may be carry-over from other donors' samples. This chain uses TRBV30 with TRBJ2-7; no clear D gene. Specimen: PBMCs, collected from a glioma patient whose treatment included an IDH1 peptide vaccine. The CDR3 bases are TGTGCCGTCGCTCCCAGCTCCTACGAGCAGTACTTC. This codes for CAVAPSSYEQYF.